Each of the 28 T cell receptor beta chains below was sequenced from the same sample in a study of cytomegalovirus exposure and HLA in healthy donors. PCR amplification relied on 60 Vbeta primers (plus 13 Jbeta primers). The table came from immunoSEQ multiplex PCR; TCRdb's copy has only in-frame clones and leaves some out. The table includes about 140,000 clones, under 80% detected once. The specimen was PBMCs. These receptor sequences come from a male donor in good health and CMV-seronegative.

The rearrangement uses TRBV9 and TRBJ2-1; 10 bases match TRBD2. The CDR3 contains 15 residues. V lost 4 bases and J lost 7; bases outside the gene matches: 8. Germline V gene data show CDR1 as SGDLS and CDR2 as YYNGEE. CDR3 sequence reads: CASSKQPSGRNEQFF. CDR3 DNA: TGTGCCAGCAGCAAGCAGCCTAGCGGGAGAAATGAGCAGTTCTTC. Full variable domain (rest looked up from reference TRBV9 and TRBJ2-1): DSGVTQTPKHLITATGQRVTLRCSPRSGDLSVYWYQQSLDQGLQFLIQYYNGEERAKGNILERFSAQQFPDLHSELNLSSLELGDSALYFCASSKQPSGRNEQFFGPGTRLTVL.

This clone appeared a single time. This chain links TRBV6-6 with TRBJ1-5; 9 bases map to TRBD1. The V gene end was trimmed by 6 bases and the J gene end by 5 bases; junction bases not matched to a gene: 5. Germline values: CDR1 MNHNY, CDR2 SVGAGI (reference sequence). There are 14 residues in the CDR3. The DNA for the CDR3 is TGTGCCAGCAGCCTACAGGGGGCAGATCAGCCCCAGCATTTT. It is translated as CASSLQGADQPQHF.

This chain links TRBV5-1 with TRBJ1-1; D might be TRBD1 (6 bases). Germline CDR1 SGHRS, CDR2 YFSETQ. This CDR3 has 14 amino acids. V shed 5 bases and J shed 5 bases, with 16 bases lying between them. CDR3 coding DNA: TGCGCCAGCAGGCGCGGCGGGGGCTCGACTGAAGCTTTCTTT. This gives the protein CASRRGGGSTEAFF.

This clone was picked up a small number of times. The chain links TRBV27 to TRBJ1-6; the match to TRBD1 covers 7 bases. This CDR3 is 13 amino acids long. The germline V gene has CDR1 MNHEY and CDR2 SMNVEV (reference sequence). The trim removed 2 bases at V and 15 bases at J, leaving 7 bases unmatched. The CDR3 here is CASSLRRDSLLHF. CDR3 in DNA: TGTGCCAGCAGTTTACGTCGGGACAGTCTCCTCCACTTT.

In its sample, this clone was seen once. The rearrangement links TRBV5-1 to TRBJ2-6; D remains unclear. This CDR3 is built from 15 residues. Germline-derived CDR1 and CDR2 are SGHRS and YFSETQ. V lost 0 bases and J lost 0, with 4 bases in between. CDR3 sequence reads: CASSLVSSGANVLTF. In nucleotides, the CDR3 is TGCGCCAGCAGCTTGGTGAGCTCTGGGGCCAACGTCCTGACTTTC.

This rearrangement joins TRBV13 to TRBJ1-2; D not resolved. Germline CDR1 is PRHDT and CDR2 is FYEKMQ (reference sequence). V was clipped by 1 base and J by 2 bases, with 11 bases between them. The CDR3 spans 15 residues. The CDR3 DNA reads TGTGCCAGCAGCTTAGTAACGGGGAACAACTATGGCTACACCTTC. Translation gives CASSLVTGNNYGYTF.

The chain recombines TRBV18 with TRBJ1-1; 7 nucleotides match TRBD1. With V trimmed by 5 bases and J by 3 bases, 15 bases remained unmatched. Germline assignment: CDR1 KGHSH and CDR2 LQKENI. The CDR3 consists of 17 residues. CDR3 sequence reads: CASSSTGKGPSDTEAFF. The CDR3 DNA follows: TGTGCCAGCTCATCGACAGGGAAGGGGCCCTCGGACACTGAAGCTTTCTTT.

CDR3 bases: TGTGCCAGCAGTACCGTGGGGGCCTTTAATGAAAAACTGTTTTTT. It translates to CASSTVGAFNEKLFF. The rearrangement uses TRBV27 and TRBJ1-4, with a possible D match to TRBD1 (6 bases). V was clipped by 5 bases and J by 4 bases, with 14 bases between them. Germline V gene lookup returns CDR1 MNHEY and CDR2 SMNVEV (reference sequence). The CDR3 sequence is 15 residues long.

This clone appeared a few times. The V call is TRBV9, the J call TRBJ2-7, with a tentative D call TRBD1 (6 bases). The CDR3 covers 17 residues. The germline CDR1 and CDR2 sequences are SGDLS and YYNGEE. The germline V and J ends were trimmed by 4 bases and 7 bases, with 27 bases remaining between them. CDR3 sequence (DNA): TGTGCCAGCAGCACTGGGGCAGGCTCCACTCGAGGGGGTGAGCAGTACTTC. Amino acids: CASSTGAGSTRGGEQYF.

This clone showed up just once. This chain uses TRBV2 with TRBJ1-1; D possibly corresponds to TRBD1 (5 bases). The CDR3 contains 11 residues. V lost 4 bases and J 7 bases, leaving 7 bases between the germline ends. CDR1 SNHLY and CDR2 FYNNEI come from the germline V gene. CDR3 DNA sequence: TGTGCCAGCAGTGGAGACAGTGAAGCTTTCTTT. This translates into CASSGDSEAFF.

The gene calls are TRBV4-1 and TRBJ2-5, with D possibly being TRBD2 (7 bases). There are 19 residues in the CDR3. Per the germline V gene, CDR1 is MGHRA and CDR2 is YSYEKL. V dropped 2 bases and J dropped 2 bases, with 24 bases sitting between them. The CDR3, as DNA: TGCGCCAGCAGCCAAAAAGGGGGGAGGGAAGCGTCAACACAAGAGACCCAGTACTTC. This gives the protein CASSQKGGREASTQETQYF.

V gene TRBV10-3 combines with J gene TRBJ1-2; TRBD1 matches 9 bases. Germline V lookup: CDR1 ENHRY, CDR2 SYGVKD. The CDR3 loop spans 13 amino acids. Trimming at V came to 10 bases and at J to 3 bases, leaving 6 bases not matched to a gene. The DNA of the CDR3 is TGTGCCACTTGGACAGGGGCGGACTATGGCTACACCTTC. This codes for CATWTGADYGYTF.

As DNA, the CDR3 is TGTGCCAGCAGTGAAACCTGGTGGGGAACAGGAGCTTTCTTT. Protein product: CASSETWWGTGAFF. The chain uses TRBV6-1 and TRBJ1-1; the D gene is possibly TRBD1 (5 bases). The CDR3 has 14 residues. From germline, CDR1 is MNHNS and CDR2 SASEGT. V lost 2 bases, J lost 10 bases, and 17 bases lay in between.

The V call is TRBV11-3, the J call TRBJ2-2; the D gene is possibly TRBD1 (6 bases). Germline loops: CDR1 SGHNT, CDR2 YENEEA. V was trimmed by 1 base and J by 3 bases, leaving 9 bases between them. The CDR3 is made up of 15 amino acids. The CDR3 region is CASSLGGQDTGELFF. CDR3 DNA sequence: TGTGCCAGCAGCTTAGGGGGGCAGGACACCGGGGAGCTGTTTTTT.

The gene calls are TRBV18 and TRBJ1-2; D is ambiguous. Trimming stripped 2 bases from V and 1 base from J, with 11 bases between. Germline-derived CDR1 and CDR2 are KGHSH and LQKENI. The CDR3 consists of 15 residues. The CDR3 here is CASSPDHSFNYGYTF. The DNA of the CDR3 is TGTGCCAGCTCACCAGATCACAGCTTTAACTATGGCTACACCTTC.

CDR3 coding DNA: TGTGCCAGCAGTACAGGAGGGTCGGGCTACACCTTC. Translating it yields CASSTGGSGYTF. The chain joins TRBV27 to TRBJ1-2; TRBD1 is a possible D gene (5 bases). V lost 5 bases, J lost 8 bases, and 12 bases lay in between. The length of the CDR3 is 12 residues. Germline assignment: CDR1 MNHEY and CDR2 SMNVEV (reference sequence).

The rearrangement links TRBV9 to TRBJ2-7, with TRBD1 matching over 8 bases. V trimming: 4 bases; J trimming: 3 bases; junction bases outside the gene matches: 9. The CDR3 is made up of 15 amino acids. In germline, CDR1 is SGDLS, CDR2 YYNGEE. This chain's CDR3 is CASSTSGTGFYEQYF. In DNA form, the CDR3 reads TGTGCCAGCAGCACTTCCGGGACAGGATTCTACGAGCAGTACTTC.

CDR3: CASSPFRSSGSDYNEQFF. For the CDR3, the DNA is TGTGCCAGCAGCCCCTTCCGATCTAGCGGGAGTGACTACAATGAGCAGTTCTTC. The chain couples TRBV6-4 to TRBJ2-1, with TRBD2 matching 10 bases. The J segment lost 3 bases and the V segment lost 6 bases, leaving 14 bases of the junction unmatched. This CDR3 has 18 residues. CDR1 and CDR2 from the germline V gene are MRHNA and SNTAGT.

The V gene is TRBV5-4, the J gene TRBJ1-1, with 7 bases fitting TRBD1. J gave up 0 bases and V 4 bases, and 6 bases lay outside the gene matches. The length of the CDR3 is 15 residues. Germline CDR1 SGHNT, CDR2 YYREEE (reference sequence). CDR3 DNA: TGTGCCAGCAGCCCTAGGACAGGTTTGAACACTGAAGCTTTCTTT. This gives the protein CASSPRTGLNTEAFF. The full variable domain, completed using reference TRBV5-4 and TRBJ1-1, is ETGVTQSPTHLIKTRGQQVTLRCSSQSGHNTVSWYQQALGQGPQFIFQYYREEENGRGNFPPRFSGLQFPNYSSELNVNALELDDSALYLCASSPRTGLNTEAFFGQGTRLTVV.

This CDR3 reads CASSASRGANSEFF. The CDR3 nucleotides read TGTGCCAGCAGTGCAAGCCGGGGAGCTAACAGCGAGTTCTTC. The chain employs TRBV27 and TRBJ2-1, with a possible D match to TRBD2 (5 bases). Per germline, CDR1 MNHEY and CDR2 SMNVEV (reference sequence). The V and J ends lost 5 bases and 14 bases respectively, with 22 bases between them. This CDR3 spans 14 amino acids.

Notes on this clone: One end of the junction fails to match germline, which may point to a read error. In the same sample, other DNA sequences code for this CDR3. The V call is TRBV15, the J call TRBJ2-7; 8 bases map to TRBD2. Germline V lookup: CDR1 LNHNV, CDR2 YYDKDF (reference sequence). The CDR3 consists of 18 residues. The CDR3 reads CATSRDGRGTRARDEQYF. The CDR3, as DNA: TGTGCCACCAGCCGAGATGGTAGGGGGACTAGGGCGCGCGACGAGCAGTACTTC.

The chain combines TRBV4-3 with TRBJ1-2; TRBD1 matches 9 bases. J was trimmed by 5 bases and V by 4 bases; bases with no gene match: 5. Germline V gene lookup returns CDR1 LGHNA and CDR2 YSLEER. This CDR3 is built from 14 residues. CDR3 residues: CASSRTGEGYGYTF. In DNA form, the CDR3 reads TGCGCCAGCAGCCGGACAGGGGAAGGTTATGGCTACACCTTC.

The chain combines TRBV9 with TRBJ2-1, with 11 bases aligning to TRBD2. CDR3 length: 15 amino acids. Per the germline V gene, CDR1 is SGDLS and CDR2 is YYNGEE. The V and J ends lost 3 bases and 9 bases, in that order; junction bases with no gene match: 8. DNA for the CDR3: TGTGCCAGCAGCGCCCGACTAGCGGGAAGTGGTGAGCAGTTCTTC. This gives the protein CASSARLAGSGEQFF.

Regarding this clone: The same CDR3 is also encoded by other DNA sequences in this sample. The rearrangement uses TRBV6-6 and TRBJ1-5; 9 positions agree with TRBD1. CDR1 and CDR2 from the germline V gene are MNHNY and SVGAGI (reference sequence). V was pared by 7 bases and J by 3 bases, with 7 bases of the junction left unmatched. This CDR3 spans 15 amino acids. The DNA of the CDR3 is TGTGCCAGCACCCAAGGGACAGGGAACAATCAGCCCCAGCATTTT. Protein product: CASTQGTGNNQPQHF.

This clone was found a few times. The chain's CDR3 is CASSGGTGRGNQPQHF. Here the CDR3 DNA reads TGTGCCAGCAGTGGGGGGACAGGGAGGGGCAATCAGCCCCAGCATTTT. The chain has TRBV6-1 and TRBJ1-5; TRBD1 aligns across 9 bases. J was trimmed by 2 bases and V by 4 bases; bases with no gene match: 6. Germline loops: CDR1 MNHNS, CDR2 SASEGT. There are 16 residues in the CDR3.

Only one count was recorded for this clone. The junction shows a germline mismatch at one end, possibly a read error. The chain recombines TRBV5-4 with TRBJ2-7; 11 bases align to TRBD2. The CDR3 is 17 residues long. Looked up from germline, CDR1 is SGHNT and CDR2 is YYREEE (reference sequence). The CDR3 sequence: CASRLAPTSGSSYEQYF. CDR3 in DNA: TGTGCCAGCCGCTTGGCCCCCACTAGCGGGAGCTCCTACGAGCAGTACTTC.

The chain combines TRBV18 with TRBJ1-3; 10 nucleotides match TRBD1. The CDR3 extends over 16 amino acids. The V segment lost 2 bases and the J segment 1 base; nucleotides outside the gene matches: 2. Per the germline V gene, CDR1 is KGHSH and CDR2 is LQKENI. The CDR3 is CASSPRQGASGNTIYF. DNA for the CDR3: TGTGCCAGCTCACCAAGACAGGGGGCATCTGGAAACACCATATATTTT.

This sequence joins TRBV5-1 and TRBJ2-5; 8 positions agree with TRBD2. The germline V gene encodes CDR1 SGHRS and CDR2 YFSETQ. CDR3 size: 16 residues. Trimming cost V 3 bases and J 5 bases; bases outside gene matches: 12. CDR3 in amino acids: CASSSGEAGGWETQYF. Written as DNA, the CDR3 is TGCGCCAGCAGCTCCGGAGAGGCGGGGGGTTGGGAGACCCAGTACTTC. Together with reference TRBV5-1 and TRBJ2-5, the CDR3 gives the full variable domain: KAGVTQTPRYLIKTRGQQVTLSCSPISGHRSVSWYQQTPGQGLQFLFEYFSETQRNKGNFPGRFSGRQFSNSRSEMNVSTLELGDSALYLCASSSGEAGGWETQYFGPGTRLLVL.